This TCR beta chain stems from a study of blood T cell repertoires in COVID-19. The CDR3 sequence is 13 residues long. Trimming cost V 0 bases and J 9 bases, with 15 bases left between them. Germline V lookup: CDR1 SQVTM, CDR2 ANQGSEA. The table came from immunoSEQ multiplex PCR; TCRdb's copy has only in-frame clones and leaves some out. The sample lists around 150,000 clones; more than 75% were seen once. Sequenced material: peripheral blood. This TCR was sampled from a woman in her 70s with COVID-19, enrolled during active disease. J is TRBJ2-7 and V is TRBV29-1; D ambiguous. The CDR3 is CSVEDVWQARQYF. The CDR3 DNA reads as TGCAGCGTTGAAGATGTTTGGCAGGCAAGGCAGTACTTC.